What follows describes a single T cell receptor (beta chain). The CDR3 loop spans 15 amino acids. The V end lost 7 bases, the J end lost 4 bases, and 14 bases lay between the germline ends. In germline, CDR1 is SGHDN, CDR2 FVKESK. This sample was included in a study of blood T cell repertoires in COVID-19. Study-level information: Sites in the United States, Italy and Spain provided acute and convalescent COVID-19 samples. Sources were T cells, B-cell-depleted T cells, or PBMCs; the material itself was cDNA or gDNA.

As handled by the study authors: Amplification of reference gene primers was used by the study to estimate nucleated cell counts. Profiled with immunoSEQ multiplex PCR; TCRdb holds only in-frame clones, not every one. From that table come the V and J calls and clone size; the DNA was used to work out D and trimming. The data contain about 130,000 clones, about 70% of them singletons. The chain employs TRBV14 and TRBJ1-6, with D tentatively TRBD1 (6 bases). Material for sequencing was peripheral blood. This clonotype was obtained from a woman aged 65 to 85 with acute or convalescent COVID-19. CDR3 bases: TGTGCCAGCACCCCATCGGGACAATATAATTCACCCCTCCACTTT. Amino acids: CASTPSGQYNSPLHF.